Listed below are T cell receptor beta chains from one sample, sequenced in a study of beta chain features in type 1 diabetes. Produced via immunoSEQ multiplex PCR; TCRdb's table is partial and in-frame only. Here the sample spans 600,000 to 700,000 clones, roughly an eighth being singletons. Source material: naive CD4+ T cells from blood. The receptors were sampled from a man in his thirties or forties with type 1 diabetes. Each CDR3 is given with its conserved first and last residue. Rows give clone size only sometimes, using once, few, many, or a class for an expanded clone.

v_gene	j_gene	abundance	CDR3aa
TRBV7-2	TRBJ2-2	few	CASSLLTGDWAGELFF
TRBV5-4	TRBJ1-6	few	CASSYGGHSSYNSPLHF
TRBV11-2	TRBJ1-6	few	CASNGEVHSPLHF
TRBV25-1	TRBJ2-6	few	CASRGLGGGAGANVLTF
TRBV14	TRBJ2-5	few	CASSHVTGTEQETQYF
TRBV5-1	TRBJ2-6	.	CASSSTVSGANVLTF
TRBV18	TRBJ1-1	few	CASSLWEGQNTEAFF
TRBV30	TRBJ2-5	.	CAWSRLAGGTETQYF
TRBV2	TRBJ1-2	few	CASRPTWETYGYTF
TRBV5-1	TRBJ2-3	.	CATSRTGGVQGTQYF
TRBV4-1	TRBJ2-7	few	CASSQTNLAGTGNYEQYF
TRBV9	TRBJ1-1	few	CASSVSPRARNTEAFF
TRBV10-3	TRBJ2-2	.	CAIRTGGANTGELFF
TRBV14	TRBJ1-4	.	CASSHDWDREKLFF
TRBV27	TRBJ2-7	once	CASSFVGSEYEQYF
TRBV5-4	TRBJ1-1	few	CASSLLRGQAFF
TRBV2	TRBJ1-1	few	CASSEEIGRGQYAEAFF
TRBV29-1	TRBJ2-1	.	CSVPPGTGASYNEQFF
TRBV5-4	TRBJ2-3	.	CASSPRGRGTDTQYF
TRBV28	TRBJ1-2	.	CASSPATGDGYTF
TRBV11-2	TRBJ2-1	.	CASSLDASGGLEQFF
TRBV29-1	TRBJ2-1	few	CSVSRGTGNEQFF
TRBV7-9	TRBJ1-1	few	CASSVTEGAEAFF
TRBV15	TRBJ2-2	.	CATSRVGTLGDTGELFF
TRBV11-2	TRBJ1-6	few	CASIPGQGYNSPLHF
TRBV4-2	TRBJ2-7	few	CASSQGLYEQYF
TRBV9	TRBJ1-5	.	CASSVGGQGGQPQHF
TRBV6-5	TRBJ2-7	few	CASTRGHSSYEQYF
TRBV7-7	TRBJ1-2	few	CASSLVGQGAHYGYTF
TRBV4-3	TRBJ1-2	.	CASSPGQGNYGYTF
TRBV5-1	TRBJ2-7	few	CASSLEGEQYF
TRBV14	TRBJ1-4	few	CASSQVREKLFF
TRBV14	TRBJ1-6	.	CASSQEVRGSSYNSPLHF